The TCR beta chain described here comes from a study of blood T cells in healthy people across ages. General study results and limits: Long-lived and aged donors differed, with more naive CD4+ cells and higher diversity in the long-lived.

This CDR3 is 16 amino acids long. Germline-derived CDR1 and CDR2 are ENHRY and SYGVKD. Trimming took off 3 bases at V and 3 bases at J, with 17 bases between the two ends. Donors were healthy Caucasian individuals from Russia aged about 6 to 90. PBMCs numbering at least 7 million were isolated per sample. The second PCR ran roughly 7 to 11 cycles with a sample-barcoded 5' primer and J-beta primers. TCRdb fed the 5' RACE reads into MiXCR, producing one record per CDR3 protein. The sample consists of approximately 800,000 distinct CDR3 sequences, 46% of them appearing once. Points on this clonotype: Its antigen is unknown.

J is TRBJ1-2 and V is TRBV10-3, with D tentatively TRBD1 (6 bases). The specimen sequenced was blood. The source is a man at least 80 years old in good health. CDR3 nucleotide sequence: TGTGCCATCAGTGATTTCGGGGGCGCTGCCCACTATGGCTACACCTTC. It is translated as CAISDFGGAAHYGYTF.